This T cell receptor (beta chain) was obtained from a study of human T cells and chemical hapten exposure. With respect to this clonotype: The junction and the germline gene differ at one end; a read error may be behind it.

Via MiXCR, TCRdb re-called the RACE reads, giving one row per CDR3 protein. The sample yields roughly 38,000 distinct CDR3 sequences, roughly 7.6% seen once. Time point: pre-sensitization, week 0. Treatment in this sample: therapeutic diphenylcyclopropenone sensitization with weekly scalp DPC. The length of the CDR3 is 17 residues. Germline V gives CDR1 DFQATT, CDR2 SNEGSKA (reference sequence). Here the sequenced sample was whole blood, taken in connection with sensitization to the hapten diphenylcyclopropenone (DPC). This rearrangement joins TRBV20-1 to TRBJ2-7; TRBD1 matches 9 bases. The sequence came from a woman between 45 and 65 years old with alopecia areata. Some clones in this sample may be carry-over from other donors' samples. CDR3: CSVRGESGQGPYYEQYF. CDR3 in DNA: TGCAGTGTTAGAGGGGAGTCGGGACAGGGACCTTACTACGAGCAGTACTTC.